The clone carrying this T cell receptor beta chain occurred a few times. This sample was included in a study of early T cells in non-severe SARS-CoV-2 infection. The library protocol tagged individual cDNA molecules with unique molecular identifiers. TCRdb analysed the 5' RACE reads with MiXCR anew, one entry per CDR3 protein. Of 54,000 or so distinct CDR3 sequences listed, around 12% are singletons. Trimming left V 5 bases short and J 0 bases short, with 8 bases between. Germline assignment: CDR1 MNHEY and CDR2 SVGAGI. The CDR3 consists of 13 residues. The sequence was collected from an adult who was a healthcare worker with PCR-confirmed SARS-CoV-2 infection or an uninfected control (not recorded which). V and J are TRBV6-5 and TRBJ2-7; D is ambiguous. Sequencing was done on a sample of whole blood. The CDR3 region is CASSPPTSYEQYF. DNA of the CDR3: TGTGCCAGCAGTCCCCCGACCTCCTACGAGCAGTACTTC.